One and the same sample provided the 5 T cell receptor beta chains below, sequenced in a study of radiotherapy plus CTLA-4 blockade in lung cancer. Assay: immunoSEQ multiplex PCR; the TCRdb copy retains only in-frame clones and omits some. Of about 85,000 clones listed, 75% to 90% were seen once; the top ten hold around 2%. Sequenced material: peripheral blood, taken from a patient treated with radiotherapy plus ipilimumab. The receptors originated from a human donor with non-small cell lung cancer who had a partial response to radiotherapy plus ipilimumab.

CDR3 DNA: TGTGCCAGCAGCCTTAGTCCAACCGGAGGCTCCTACGAGCAGTACGTC. Translating it yields CASSLSPTGGSYEQYV. This sequence joins TRBV5-5 and TRBJ2-7; D perhaps matches TRBD2 (5 bases). The CDR3 totals 16 residues. V lost 4 bases to trimming and J lost 0 bases, with 17 bases between them. CDR1 and CDR2 (germline): SGHKS, YYEKEE (reference sequence).

With regard to this clone: Different DNA sequences within this sample yield the same CDR3. The V gene is TRBV7-3, the J gene TRBJ1-2, with D tentatively TRBD1 (5 bases). The length of the CDR3 is 13 residues. Per the germline V gene, CDR1 is SGHTA and CDR2 is FQGTGA. Trimming took 6 bases from V and 2 from J, leaving 10 bases between them. CDR3 amino acids: CASSQGKNYGYTF. Written as DNA, the CDR3 is TGTGCCAGCAGTCAGGGAAAGAACTATGGCTACACCTTC.

The chain has TRBV4-2 and TRBJ2-7; D remains unclear. V was cut by 0 bases and J by 0 bases, with 6 bases left in between. Germline assignment: CDR1 LGHNA and CDR2 YNFKEQ. There are 14 residues in the CDR3. CDR3 nucleotide sequence: TGTGCCAGCAGCCAAGAATCTCGCTCCTACGAGCAGTACTTC. Residues: CASSQESRSYEQYF.

The genes are TRBV30 and TRBJ1-4, with D perhaps TRBD1 (5 bases). This CDR3 spans 13 amino acids. Germline CDR1 and CDR2: GTSNPN and SVGIG (reference sequence). V gave up 2 bases and J gave up 3 bases, with 7 bases separating them. CDR3 in DNA: TGTGCCTGGAGTTTGACAGCTAATGAAAAACTGTTTTTT. The encoded protein is CAWSLTANEKLFF.

V usage is TRBV28 and J usage is TRBJ2-7; no reliable D call. Between the trimmed V and J ends, which lost 4 bases and 3 bases, there was a span of 7 bases. The CDR3 consists of 12 residues. Germline V gene data show CDR1 as MDHEN and CDR2 as SYDVKM. CDR3 protein: CASSSGNYEQYV. CDR3 nucleotides: TGTGCCAGCAGTTCTGGAAACTACGAGCAGTACGTC.